These T cell receptor beta chains were read from a single sample in a study of blood T cell repertoires in COVID-19. Assay used: immunoSEQ multiplex PCR; TCRdb lists only in-frame clones, some missing. Here the sample spans over 200,000 clones, about 80% being singletons. Sequencing was done on a sample of peripheral blood. These TCRs come from a woman older than 75 with acute or convalescent COVID-19. CDR3s include the opening cysteine and the closing phenylalanine or tryptophan. D genes are given only for firm matches. Where a row states a size, it is once, few, many or the class of an expanded clone; other rows omit it.

j_call	v_call	d_call	clone_size	cdr3_nt	cdr3_aa
TRBJ1-5	TRBV2	.	once	TGTGCCAGCAGTGGCCAGGGAATAGGGCAGCCCCAGCATTTT	CASSGQGIGQPQHF
TRBJ2-2	TRBV12-5	TRBD1	.	TGTGCTAGTGGTTTGAGGCAGGGGGCGCCCGGGGAGCTGTTTTTT	CASGLRQGAPGELFF
TRBJ1-2	TRBV11-2	TRBD1	few	TGTGCCAGCAGAGCTATGAGGACAGGGCTAGTGGATGGCTACACCTTC	CASRAMRTGLVDGYTF
TRBJ1-2	TRBV18	.	.	TGTGCCAGCTCACCAGCGGGGGGAATGTATGGCTACACCTTC	CASSPAGGMYGYTF
TRBJ2-3	TRBV19	.	.	TGTGCCACCGTGAGCTCACTAAGAGATACGCAGTATTTT	CATVSSLRDTQYF
TRBJ1-1	TRBV5-5	.	.	TGTGCCAGCAGCTTTACGGGTCTGAACACTGAAGCTTTCTTT	CASSFTGLNTEAFF
TRBJ1-4	TRBV19	.	once	TGTGCCAGTAGCAGGAAAGTGTCGAGTGAAAAACTGTTTTTT	CASSRKVSSEKLFF
TRBJ1-2	TRBV4-2	.	.	TGTGCCAGCAGCCAAGATCCCCGGGGGGCCCATGGCTACACCTTC	CASSQDPRGAHGYTF
TRBJ2-7	TRBV3-1/TRBV3-2	TRBD2	.	TGTGCCAGCAGCCAAGGCACTAGCGGGGGCTTCGAGCAGTACTTC	CASSQGTSGGFEQYF
TRBJ1-6	TRBV5-1	.	.	TGCGCCAGCAGCTTATCCCAGGTTGCTAATTCACCCCTCCACTTT	CASSLSQVANSPLHF
TRBJ1-4	TRBV5-1	.	.	TGCGCCAGCAGCTTGGATATTGGACACTCTAATGAAAAACTGTTTTTT	CASSLDIGHSNEKLFF
TRBJ1-4	TRBV18	TRBD1	.	TGTGCCAGCTCACCACGGGGACAGGGTGTCGAAAAACTGTTTTTT	CASSPRGQGVEKLFF
TRBJ2-3	TRBV6-1	TRBD2	.	TGTGCCAGCAGTGAATTCGGGACTAGCGGGACCCCAGATACGCAGTATTTT	CASSEFGTSGTPDTQYF
TRBJ2-1	TRBV15	.	.	TGTGCCACCAGCGTCAGGGGTAGTGAGCAGTTCTTC	CATSVRGSEQFF
TRBJ2-1	TRBV19	.	.	TGTGCCAGTAGTATGCTCCAGGGGGGAGCTCTCTACAATGAGCAGTTCTTC	CASSMLQGGALYNEQFF
TRBJ1-1	TRBV7-2	.	.	TGTGCCAGCAGCTTAGGACACGCGAACACTGAAGCTTTCTTT	CASSLGHANTEAFF
TRBJ2-5	TRBV9	TRBD2	.	TGTGCCAGCAGCGTACGCGGGGGGGCGGGCGAGACCCAGTACTTC	CASSVRGGAGETQYF
TRBJ2-3	TRBV9	.	few	TGTGCCAGCAGCGGAAGCTGGGGCCGGGCGGATACGCAGTATTTT	CASSGSWGRADTQYF
TRBJ1-5	TRBV30	.	.	TGTGCCTGGAATGAGGCCTCAAACAATCAGCCCCAGCATTTT	CAWNEASNNQPQHF
TRBJ1-4	TRBV6-2/TRBV6-3	.	.	TGTGCCAGCAGCCCCGGGGAGGCAACTAATGAAAAACTGTTTTTT	CASSPGEATNEKLFF
TRBJ1-5	TRBV7-2	.	.	TGTGCCAGCAGCCCTAATCTGGGCAATCAGCCCCAGCATTTT	CASSPNLGNQPQHF
TRBJ2-3	TRBV5-1	.	.	TGCGCCAGCAGCCAGAGCGGCGGCCCAGATACGCAGTATTTT	CASSQSGGPDTQYF
TRBJ1-1	TRBV10-3	.	few	TGTGCCATCTCAAATGGGCAGAACACTGAAGCTTTCTTT	CAISNGQNTEAFF
TRBJ1-6	TRBV7-6	TRBD1	.	TGTGCCAGCAGCGAGGGGGCAGGGGGCGATTCACCCCTCCACTTT	CASSEGAGGDSPLHF
TRBJ2-3	TRBV10-2	TRBD2	.	TGCGCCAGCAGGGGACTAGCTGAAGATACGCAGTATTTT	CASRGLAEDTQYF
TRBJ1-1	TRBV2	TRBD1	.	TGTGCCAGCCTGGACAGGGCTCTGATCACTGAAGCTTTCTTT	CASLDRALITEAFF
TRBJ1-2	TRBV18	.	.	TGTGCCAGCGCACAGGACAGCTTTAACTATGGCTACACCTTC	CASAQDSFNYGYTF
TRBJ1-6	TRBV27	TRBD1	.	TGTGCCAGCAGCTCGACAGGGAATAATTCACCCCTCCACTTT	CASSSTGNNSPLHF
TRBJ2-3	TRBV19	TRBD2	.	TGTGCCAGTAGTAGGCCTAGCGGGAGGAACACAGATACGCAGTATTTT	CASSRPSGRNTDTQYF
TRBJ1-2	TRBV6-1	.	few	TGTGCCAGCAGTGAAACCGCAGGGGTCGGCTACACCTTC	CASSETAGVGYTF
TRBJ1-1	TRBV10-3	.	.	TGTGCCATCAGTGAGAGGCGGCTGGGGAACACTGAAGCTTTCTTT	CAISERRLGNTEAFF
TRBJ1-3	TRBV12-5	.	.	TGTGCTAGTGGCCCCTCCGGGAGTCTTGGAAACACCATATATTTT	CASGPSGSLGNTIYF
TRBJ2-2	TRBV24-1	TRBD1	.	TGTGCCACCAGTGACTACCACGGGACAGGGGCCACCGGGGAGCTGTTTTTT	CATSDYHGTGATGELFF
TRBJ2-3	TRBV19	TRBD1	.	TGTGCCAGTAGAACGACAGGGCTACAAACTAGCACAGATACGCAGTATTTT	CASRTTGLQTSTDTQYF
TRBJ2-7	TRBV7-8	.	.	TGTGCCAGCAGCTTCGACAGGTACGAGCAGTACTTC	CASSFDRYEQYF
TRBJ2-1	TRBV21-1	.	once	TGTGCCAGCAAGCCAGGTTCCCGACTAGCGGGAGTCGATGAGCAGTTCTTC	CASKPGSRLAGVDEQFF
TRBJ2-6	TRBV11-3	.	.	TGTGCCAGCAGCTTAGATCTGGGCTTTAGCGATTTATCTGGGGCCAACGTCCTGACTTTC	CASSLDLGFSDLSGANVLTF
TRBJ1-5	TRBV10-3	.	.	TGTGCCCACCTGCTCGGGGGGGCAGATCATCAGCCCCAGCATTTT	CAHLLGGADHQPQHF
TRBJ1-4	TRBV6-5	TRBD1	.	TGTGCCAGCAGAGGGACAGAGTGGGGTAATGAAAAACTGTTTTTT	CASRGTEWGNEKLFF
TRBJ1-4	TRBV3-1/TRBV3-2	.	.	TGTGCCAGCAAATCGGTAGGAGGGAATGAAAAACTGTTTTTT	CASKSVGGNEKLFF
TRBJ2-7	TRBV6-5	.	.	TGTGCCAGCAGTTACCGCGGACAGCCCAACTACGAGCAGTACTTC	CASSYRGQPNYEQYF
TRBJ1-2	TRBV19	TRBD1	.	TGTGCCAGTAGTAGGAACTACAGGGGGCAAGGTGGCTACACCTTC	CASSRNYRGQGGYTF